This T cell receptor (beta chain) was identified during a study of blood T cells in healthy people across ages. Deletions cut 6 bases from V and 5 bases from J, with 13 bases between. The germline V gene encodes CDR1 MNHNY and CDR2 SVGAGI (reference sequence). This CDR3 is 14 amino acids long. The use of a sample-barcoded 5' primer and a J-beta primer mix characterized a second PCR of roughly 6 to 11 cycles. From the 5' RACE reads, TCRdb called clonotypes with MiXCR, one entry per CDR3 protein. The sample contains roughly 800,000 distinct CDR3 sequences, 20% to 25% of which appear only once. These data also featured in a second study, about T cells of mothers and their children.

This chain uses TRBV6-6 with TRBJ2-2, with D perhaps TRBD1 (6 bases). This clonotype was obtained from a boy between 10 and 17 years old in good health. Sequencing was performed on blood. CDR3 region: CASSEIRGTGELFF. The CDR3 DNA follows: TGTGCCAGCAGCGAAATTAGGGGGACCGGGGAGCTGTTTTTT.